Shown below are 7 T cell receptor beta chains from a single sample sequenced in a study of lymphopenia after photon versus proton radiotherapy. Method: immunoSEQ multiplex PCR; TCRdb's copy keeps in-frame clones and lacks some. The sample lists roughly 36,000 clones; 90% were seen once. The sample in question was peripheral blood, obtained from a patient treated with photon-based radiotherapy. The receptor set was obtained from a woman between 50 and 59 years old with pancreatic cancer.

The chain uses TRBV4-3 and TRBJ2-7, with 8 bases lining up with TRBD2. The CDR3 runs 16 residues. V lost 4 bases and J lost 6; bases outside the gene matches: 14. Germline loops: CDR1 LGHNA, CDR2 YSLEER. CDR3 coding DNA: TGCGCCAGCAGCCTGGGACTAGGTCAGGGGTGGGGCGAGCAGTACTTC. This sequence encodes CASSLGLGQGWGEQYF.

The chain recombines TRBV14 with TRBJ2-3; possibly TRBD2 for D (5 bases). V was shortened by 3 bases and J by 0 bases, with 28 bases between the two germline ends. There are 21 residues in the CDR3. Germline CDR1 and CDR2: SGHDN and FVKESK. The CDR3, as DNA: TGTGCCAGCAGCCATATACCAGGAGGACCTTTCAGTTCCATTAGCACAGATACGCAGTATTTT. It codes for CASSHIPGGPFSSISTDTQYF.

CDR3 in amino acids: CASSPDPTSGFPYNEQFF. DNA of the CDR3: TGTGCCAGCAGCCCAGACCCCACTAGCGGGTTCCCCTACAATGAGCAGTTCTTC. This chain uses TRBV9 with TRBJ2-1, with TRBD2 matching over 9 bases. V was pared by 4 bases and J by 2 bases, with 13 bases of the junction left unmatched. CDR1 is SGDLS and CDR2 is YYNGEE in the germline V gene. The CDR3 sequence is 18 residues long.

This rearrangement joins TRBV7-2 to TRBJ1-1; the D gene is possibly TRBD1 (5 bases). Per germline, CDR1 SGHTA and CDR2 FQGNSA. V was pared by 5 bases and J by 2 bases, with 24 bases between. CDR3 size: 18 residues. The CDR3 sequence is CASSPLTRGGGANTEAFF. The CDR3 DNA reads as TGTGCCAGCAGCCCACTCACCCGGGGGGGAGGTGCCAACACTGAAGCTTTCTTT.

The chain carries TRBV6-5 and TRBJ2-1; the D is unclear. Trimming stripped 3 bases from V and 4 bases from J, with 13 bases between. The CDR3 has 15 residues. Per the germline V gene, CDR1 is MNHEY and CDR2 is SVGAGI. For the CDR3, the DNA is TGTGCCAGCAGTTATGATACGAGCCTTTACAATGAGCAGTTCTTC. It yields the protein CASSYDTSLYNEQFF.

This chain connects TRBV30 to TRBJ2-7; maybe TRBD2 (5 bases). This CDR3 comprises 15 residues. The ends were cut back, 0 bases at V and 0 bases at J, with 12 bases in the middle. Germline CDR1 and CDR2: GTSNPN and SVGIG (reference sequence). The CDR3 DNA is TGTGCCTGGAGTGTATCGGGGAGAAGCTCCTACGAGCAGTACTTC. The encoded protein is CAWSVSGRSSYEQYF.

The gene calls are TRBV6-5 and TRBJ2-7, with D tentatively TRBD2 (6 bases). The V gene's germline CDR1 is MNHEY and CDR2 SVGAGI. The V end lost 0 bases, the J end lost 5 bases, and 11 bases lay between the germline ends. This CDR3 is built from 14 residues. This chain's CDR3 is CASSYSGGAHEQYF. The DNA for the CDR3 is TGTGCCAGCAGTTACTCCGGGGGTGCGCACGAGCAGTACTTC.